This TCR beta chain was obtained from a study of neurological immune-mediated disorders. The unsorted libraries were produced from 2 million PBMCs held at -80 C. In its sample, this clonotype was seen many times. Synthesis of cDNA was carried out by template-switch 5'RACE. The reaction used 10-nucleotide random UMIs. One entry per CDR3 protein results from TCRdb running MiXCR on the 5' RACE reads. Counted here are 60,000 to 80,000 distinct CDR3 sequences, around 5% occurring once; the ten biggest clones make up around 3.4%. The receptor's source is a woman aged 45-65 years with multiple sclerosis. The sample comprised PBMCs.

The CDR3 spells CASSQDIGDIYGYTF. The DNA for the CDR3 is TGTGCCAGCAGCCAAGATATAGGGGACATTTATGGCTACACCTTC. The J gene is TRBJ1-2, the V gene TRBV14; D may be TRBD1 (6 bases). In germline, CDR1 is SGHDN, CDR2 FVKESK. The V end was cut by 0 bases, the J end by 5 bases, with 13 bases between. This CDR3 has 15 amino acids.